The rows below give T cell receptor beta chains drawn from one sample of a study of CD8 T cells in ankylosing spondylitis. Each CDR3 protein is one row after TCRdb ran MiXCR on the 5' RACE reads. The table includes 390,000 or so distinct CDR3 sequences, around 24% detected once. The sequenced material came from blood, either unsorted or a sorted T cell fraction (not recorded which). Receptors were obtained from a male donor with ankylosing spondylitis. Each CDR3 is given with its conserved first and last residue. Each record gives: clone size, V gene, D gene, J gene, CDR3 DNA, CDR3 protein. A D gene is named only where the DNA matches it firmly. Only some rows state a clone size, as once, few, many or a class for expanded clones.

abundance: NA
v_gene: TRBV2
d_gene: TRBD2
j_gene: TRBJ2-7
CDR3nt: TGTGCCAGCGCATTACCCATAGCGGGAGGCAACGAGCAGTACTTC
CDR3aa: CASALPIAGGNEQYF

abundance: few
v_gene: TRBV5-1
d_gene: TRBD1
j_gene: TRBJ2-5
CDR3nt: TGCGCCAGCAGTTACCGGGACAGGGTAGAGACCCAGTACTTC
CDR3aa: CASSYRDRVETQYF

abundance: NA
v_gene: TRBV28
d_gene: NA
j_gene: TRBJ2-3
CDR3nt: TGTGCCAGCAGTTTATTCCCGGTGAGCACAGATACGCAGTATTTT
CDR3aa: CASSLFPVSTDTQYF

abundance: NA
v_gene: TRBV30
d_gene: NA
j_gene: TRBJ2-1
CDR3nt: TGTGCCTGGAGGGTAGGGGGCTCCTACAATGAGCAGTTCTTC
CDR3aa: CAWRVGGSYNEQFF

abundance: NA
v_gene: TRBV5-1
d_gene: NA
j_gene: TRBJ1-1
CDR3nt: TGCGCCAGCCAAATAGGGGGATCAAGGGAAGCTTTCTTT
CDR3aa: CASQIGGSREAFF

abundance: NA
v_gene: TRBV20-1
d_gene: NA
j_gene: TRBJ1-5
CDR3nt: TGCAGTGCCTCAGACAGCAATCAGCCCCAGCATTTT
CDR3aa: CSASDSNQPQHF

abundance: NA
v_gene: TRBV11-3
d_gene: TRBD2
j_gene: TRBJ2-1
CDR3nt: TGTGCCAGCAGCCCCCGAGGTAGCGGGAGACCGAATGAGCAGTTCTTC
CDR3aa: CASSPRGSGRPNEQFF

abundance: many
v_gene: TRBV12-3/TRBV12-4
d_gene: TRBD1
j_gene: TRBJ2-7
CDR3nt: TGTGCCAGCAGTTTAAGGTGGGACAGGGGTCCCTACGAGCAGTACTTC
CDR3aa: CASSLRWDRGPYEQYF

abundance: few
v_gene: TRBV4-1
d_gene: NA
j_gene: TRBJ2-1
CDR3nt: TGCGCCAGCAGCCAAGATACCAGGGACGGTGAGCAGTTCTTC
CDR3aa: CASSQDTRDGEQFF

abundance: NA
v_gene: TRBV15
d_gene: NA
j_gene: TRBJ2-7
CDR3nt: TGTGCCACCAGCAGAGAACAGGGTTCCTACGAGCAGTACTTC
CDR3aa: CATSREQGSYEQYF

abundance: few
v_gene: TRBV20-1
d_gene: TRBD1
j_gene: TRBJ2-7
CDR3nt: TGCAGTGCTAGGAAACAGGGGCCTCACTACGAGCAGTACTTC
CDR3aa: CSARKQGPHYEQYF

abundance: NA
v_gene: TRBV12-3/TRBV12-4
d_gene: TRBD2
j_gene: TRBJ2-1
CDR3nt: TGTGCCAGCAGTTCGACTAGCGCTTACAATGAGCAGTTCTTC
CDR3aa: CASSSTSAYNEQFF

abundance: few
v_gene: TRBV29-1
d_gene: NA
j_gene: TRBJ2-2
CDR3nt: TGCAGCGTCCGAGCCCCTCCGGGACCCGGGGAGCTGTTTTTT
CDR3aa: CSVRAPPGPGELFF

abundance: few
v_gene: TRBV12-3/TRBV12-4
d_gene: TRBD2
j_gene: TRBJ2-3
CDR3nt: TGTGCCAGCAGTTCCAATAGCGGGAGCGGCGTGGATACGCAGTATTTT
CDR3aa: CASSSNSGSGVDTQYF